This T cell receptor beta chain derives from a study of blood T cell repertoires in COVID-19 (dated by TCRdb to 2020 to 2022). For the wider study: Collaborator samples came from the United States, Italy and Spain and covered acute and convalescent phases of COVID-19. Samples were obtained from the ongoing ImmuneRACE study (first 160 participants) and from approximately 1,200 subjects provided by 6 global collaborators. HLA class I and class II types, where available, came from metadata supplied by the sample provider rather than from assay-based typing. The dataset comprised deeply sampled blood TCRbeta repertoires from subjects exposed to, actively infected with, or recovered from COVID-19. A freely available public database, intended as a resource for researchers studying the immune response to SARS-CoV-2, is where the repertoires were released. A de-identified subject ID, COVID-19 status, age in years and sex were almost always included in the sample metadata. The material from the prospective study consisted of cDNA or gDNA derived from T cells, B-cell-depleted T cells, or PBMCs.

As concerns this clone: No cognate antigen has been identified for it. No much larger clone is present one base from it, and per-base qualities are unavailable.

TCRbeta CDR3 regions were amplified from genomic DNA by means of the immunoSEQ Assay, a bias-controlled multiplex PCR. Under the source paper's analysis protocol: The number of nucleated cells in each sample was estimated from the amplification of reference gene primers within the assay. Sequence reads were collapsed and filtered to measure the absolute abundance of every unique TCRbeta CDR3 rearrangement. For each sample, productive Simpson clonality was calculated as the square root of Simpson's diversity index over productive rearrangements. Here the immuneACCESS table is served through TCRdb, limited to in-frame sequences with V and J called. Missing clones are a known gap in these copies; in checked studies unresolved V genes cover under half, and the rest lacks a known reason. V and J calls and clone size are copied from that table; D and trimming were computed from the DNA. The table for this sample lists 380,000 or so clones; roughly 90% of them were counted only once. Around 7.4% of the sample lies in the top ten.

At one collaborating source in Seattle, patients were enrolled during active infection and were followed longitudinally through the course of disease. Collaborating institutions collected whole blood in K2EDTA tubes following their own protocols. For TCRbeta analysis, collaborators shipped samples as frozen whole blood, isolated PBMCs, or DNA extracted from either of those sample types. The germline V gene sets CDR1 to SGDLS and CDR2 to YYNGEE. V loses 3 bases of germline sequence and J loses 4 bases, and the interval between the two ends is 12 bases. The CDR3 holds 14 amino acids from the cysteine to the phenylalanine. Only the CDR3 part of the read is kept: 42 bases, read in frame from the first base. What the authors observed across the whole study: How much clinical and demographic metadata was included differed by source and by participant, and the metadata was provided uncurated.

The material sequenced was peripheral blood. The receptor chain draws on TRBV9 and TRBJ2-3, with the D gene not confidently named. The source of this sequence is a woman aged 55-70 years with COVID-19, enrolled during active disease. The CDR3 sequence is CASSEQQTPDTQYF. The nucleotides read TGTGCCAGCAGCGAACAACAGACCCCAGATACGCAGTATTTT.